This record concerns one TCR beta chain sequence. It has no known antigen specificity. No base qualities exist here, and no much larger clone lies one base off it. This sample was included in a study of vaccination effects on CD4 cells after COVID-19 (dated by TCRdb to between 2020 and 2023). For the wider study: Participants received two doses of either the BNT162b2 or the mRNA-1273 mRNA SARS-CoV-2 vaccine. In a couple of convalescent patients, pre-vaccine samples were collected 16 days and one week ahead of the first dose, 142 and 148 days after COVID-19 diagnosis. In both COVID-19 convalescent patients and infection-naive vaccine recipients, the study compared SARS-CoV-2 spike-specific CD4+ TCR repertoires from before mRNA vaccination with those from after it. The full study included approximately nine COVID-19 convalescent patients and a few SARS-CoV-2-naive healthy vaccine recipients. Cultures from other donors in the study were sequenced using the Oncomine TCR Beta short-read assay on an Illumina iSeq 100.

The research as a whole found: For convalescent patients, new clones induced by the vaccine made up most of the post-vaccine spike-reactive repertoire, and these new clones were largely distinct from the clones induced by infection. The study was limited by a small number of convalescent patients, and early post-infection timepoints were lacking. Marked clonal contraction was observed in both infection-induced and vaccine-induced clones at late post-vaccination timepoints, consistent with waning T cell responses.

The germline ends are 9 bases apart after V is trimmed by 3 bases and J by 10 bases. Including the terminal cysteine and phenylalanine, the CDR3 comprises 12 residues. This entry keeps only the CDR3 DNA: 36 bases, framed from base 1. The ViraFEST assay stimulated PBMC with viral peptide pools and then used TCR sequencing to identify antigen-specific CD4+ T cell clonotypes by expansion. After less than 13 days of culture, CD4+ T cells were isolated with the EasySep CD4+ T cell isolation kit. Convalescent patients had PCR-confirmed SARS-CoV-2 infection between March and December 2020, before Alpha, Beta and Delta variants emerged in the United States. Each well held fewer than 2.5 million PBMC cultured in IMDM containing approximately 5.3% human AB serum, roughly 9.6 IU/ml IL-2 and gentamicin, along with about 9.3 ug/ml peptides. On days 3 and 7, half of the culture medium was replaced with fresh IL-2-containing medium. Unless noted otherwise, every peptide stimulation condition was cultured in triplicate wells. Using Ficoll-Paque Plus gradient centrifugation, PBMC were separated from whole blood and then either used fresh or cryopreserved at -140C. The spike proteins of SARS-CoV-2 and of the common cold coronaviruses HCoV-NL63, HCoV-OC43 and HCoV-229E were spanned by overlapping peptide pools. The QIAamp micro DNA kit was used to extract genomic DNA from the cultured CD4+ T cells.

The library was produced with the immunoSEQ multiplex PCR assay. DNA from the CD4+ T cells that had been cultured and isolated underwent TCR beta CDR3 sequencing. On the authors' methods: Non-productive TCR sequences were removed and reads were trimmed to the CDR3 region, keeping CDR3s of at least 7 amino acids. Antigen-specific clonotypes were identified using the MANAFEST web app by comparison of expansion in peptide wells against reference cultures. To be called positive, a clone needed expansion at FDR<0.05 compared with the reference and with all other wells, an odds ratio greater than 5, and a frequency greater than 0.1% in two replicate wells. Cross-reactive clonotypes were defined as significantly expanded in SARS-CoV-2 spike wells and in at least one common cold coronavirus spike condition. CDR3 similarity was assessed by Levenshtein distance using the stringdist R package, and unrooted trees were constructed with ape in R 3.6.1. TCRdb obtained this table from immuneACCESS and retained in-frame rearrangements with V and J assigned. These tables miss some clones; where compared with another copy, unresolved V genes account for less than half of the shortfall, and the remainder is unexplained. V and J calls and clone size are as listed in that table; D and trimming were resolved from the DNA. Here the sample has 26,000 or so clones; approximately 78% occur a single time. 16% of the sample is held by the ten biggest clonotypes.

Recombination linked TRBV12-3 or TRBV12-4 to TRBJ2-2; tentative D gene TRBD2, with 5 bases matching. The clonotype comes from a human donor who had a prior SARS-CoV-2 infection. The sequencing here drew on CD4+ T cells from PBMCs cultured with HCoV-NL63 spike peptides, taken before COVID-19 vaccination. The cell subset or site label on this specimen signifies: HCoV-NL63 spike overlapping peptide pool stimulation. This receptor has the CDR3 CASSFSGLELFF. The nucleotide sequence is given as TGTGCCAGCAGTTTTTCGGGGTTGGAGCTGTTTTTT.